One sample yielded the 5 T cell receptor beta chains listed below, sequenced in a study of cytomegalovirus exposure and HLA in healthy donors. Both 60 Vbeta primers and 13 Jbeta primers went into the PCR. The repertoire was sequenced with immunoSEQ multiplex PCR; TCRdb's copy has only in-frame clones and lacks some. Here the sample spans about 110,000 clones, approximately 81% being singletons. The sample was PBMCs. Receptors originate from a man aged 30-40 years in good health and CMV-seronegative.

The chain combines TRBV19 with TRBJ1-6; D gene uncertain. The CDR3 loop spans 13 amino acids. Germline-derived CDR1 and CDR2 are LNHDA and SQIVND (reference sequence). V lost 5 bases and J lost 11, with 13 bases in between. CDR3 DNA sequence: TGTGCCAGTAGTCCGGTCCTCCGAGCACCCCTCCACTTT. It specifies CASSPVLRAPLHF.

The chain recombines TRBV10-3 with TRBJ2-7, with D possibly matching TRBD1 (6 bases). This CDR3 region has 13 residues. Germline assignment: CDR1 ENHRY and CDR2 SYGVKD. V lost 3 bases and J 7 bases, leaving 13 bases between the germline ends. The CDR3 DNA sequence: TGTGCCATCAGTGAACAGACAGGCCCAGAGCAGTACTTC. As protein: CAISEQTGPEQYF.

This chain connects TRBV7-3 to TRBJ2-1; 12 nucleotides agree with TRBD2. Germline values: CDR1 SGHTA, CDR2 FQGTGA. The CDR3 totals 14 residues. V shed 6 bases and J 4 bases; nucleotides not matched to a gene: 1. The CDR3 bases are TGTGCCAGCAGTCTAGCGGGAGGGTACAATGAGCAGTTCTTC. Translated, it gives CASSLAGGYNEQFF.

The chain uses TRBV2 and TRBJ2-7; 8 nucleotides align to TRBD2. This CDR3 has 15 residues. V lost 3 bases and J lost 0; bases outside the gene matches: 4. Germline V gives CDR1 SNHLY, CDR2 FYNNEI. Written as DNA, the CDR3 is TGTGCCAGCAGTGACGAGCGGGAGAGCTCCTACGAGCAGTACTTC. Translating gives CASSDERESSYEQYF.

The chain uses TRBV9 and TRBJ1-1, with D perhaps matching TRBD1 (5 bases). V lost 0 bases and J lost 7, with 16 bases in between. The germline V gene has CDR1 SGDLS and CDR2 YYNGEE. The CDR3 sequence is 15 residues long. CDR3 protein: CASSVDGGSLREAFF. CDR3 nucleotide sequence: TGTGCCAGCAGCGTAGACGGGGGGTCTCTGCGTGAAGCTTTCTTT.